These 32 T cell receptor beta chains share one sample of origin, sequenced in a study of shared clonotypes between healthy human individuals. Profiling relied on immunoSEQ multiplex PCR, and the TCRdb table lists in-frame clones only, not all of them. The sample holds 90,000 to 120,000 clones, 55% to 70% seen once. Sequences were obtained from memory CD8+ T cells sorted from blood. Specified subset: CD45RO+ cells pooled with CCR7-negative TemRA cells. The receptors derive from a woman under 40 in good health.

The genes are TRBV19 and TRBJ1-1; D ambiguous. V lost 6 bases to trimming and J lost 1 base, with 15 bases between them. The CDR3 loop spans 15 amino acids. Germline CDR1 LNHDA, CDR2 SQIVND (reference sequence). CDR3 amino acids: CASSPPLRSNTEAFF. The CDR3 bases are TGTGCCAGTAGCCCTCCCCTCAGGTCGAACACTGAAGCTTTCTTT.

This chain uses TRBV6-4 with TRBJ1-1, with D hard to call. The CDR3 loop spans 15 amino acids. The germline V and J ends were trimmed by 3 bases and 4 bases, with 15 bases remaining between them. Looked up from germline, CDR1 is MRHNA and CDR2 is SNTAGT. The CDR3 is CASSEGISEGTEAFF. The DNA for the CDR3 is TGTGCCAGCAGTGAAGGGATCAGCGAGGGCACTGAAGCTTTCTTT.

V gene TRBV7-8 combines with J gene TRBJ2-2, with D perhaps TRBD2 (6 bases). Trimming stripped 4 bases from V and 7 bases from J, with 19 bases between. Germline-derived CDR1 and CDR2 are SGHVS and FQNEAQ. The CDR3 is 16 residues long. The CDR3 DNA follows: TGTGCCAGCAGCTCCAGGGAACTAGCAAATGGCGGGGAGCTGTTTTTT. Translated: CASSSRELANGGELFF.

The chain employs TRBV2 and TRBJ1-5; D is unclear. The germline V gene encodes CDR1 SNHLY and CDR2 FYNNEI. The CDR3 totals 13 residues. V was shortened by 0 bases and J by 5 bases, with 5 bases between the two germline ends. The CDR3 protein is CASSEAYDQPQHF. The CDR3 bases are TGTGCCAGCAGTGAAGCCTACGATCAGCCCCAGCATTTT.

The genes are TRBV4-1 and TRBJ2-7, with D uncertain. Trimming took off 4 bases at V and 2 bases at J, with 9 bases between the two ends. This CDR3 is built from 13 residues. Germline CDR1 and CDR2: MGHRA and YSYEKL. This chain's CDR3 is CASSPVRAYEQYF. CDR3 nucleotides: TGCGCCAGCAGCCCTGTAAGGGCCTACGAGCAGTACTTC.

The V call is TRBV2, the J call TRBJ1-1; no clear D. Germline CDR1 and CDR2: SNHLY and FYNNEI. The CDR3 contains 13 residues. With 1 base removed from V and 7 bases from J, the gap between germline ends came to 10 bases. The CDR3 here is CASSEVGVSEAFF. For the CDR3, the DNA is TGTGCCAGCAGTGAAGTCGGGGTCAGTGAAGCTTTCTTT.

The V and J genes are TRBV25-1 and TRBJ2-1, with D possibly matching TRBD1 (6 bases). V lost 4 bases and J lost 0, with 16 bases in between. The length of the CDR3 is 17 residues. The germline V gene has CDR1 MGHDK and CDR2 SYGVNS. The CDR3 region is CASSARSQDSSYNEQFF. The CDR3 DNA is TGTGCCAGCAGTGCCAGAAGCCAGGACAGCTCCTACAATGAGCAGTTCTTC.

V usage is TRBV11-3 and J usage is TRBJ2-7; D uncertain. Germline loops: CDR1 SGHNT, CDR2 YENEEA. Trimming removed 5 bases from V and 4 bases from J, with 15 bases in between. This CDR3 comprises 14 residues. DNA of the CDR3: TGTGCCAGCAGCCAAGGCCCGACGACTTACGAGCAGTACTTC. Protein product: CASSQGPTTYEQYF.

Points on this clone: Germline and junction disagree at one end, which may indicate a read error. This sequence joins TRBV19 and TRBJ2-1; 12 bases are shared with TRBD2. The CDR3 has 14 residues. The V gene's germline CDR1 is LNHDA and CDR2 SQIVND (reference sequence). The CDR3 is CASSLELAGGEQFF. The DNA of the CDR3 is TGTGCCAGTAGTTTAGAACTAGCGGGAGGTGAGCAGTTCTTC. The entire variable domain, with the rest obtained from reference TRBV19 and TRBJ2-1, is as follows: DGGITQSPKYLFRKEGQNVTLSCEQNLNHDAMYWYRQDPGQGLRLIYYSQIVNDFQKGDIAEGYSVSREKKESFPLTVTSAQKNPTAFYLCASSLELAGGEQFFGPGTRLTVL.

The chain couples TRBV5-6 to TRBJ1-3; D is ambiguous. Germline-derived CDR1 and CDR2 are SGHDT and YYEEEE. Between the trimmed V and J ends, which lost 3 bases and 0 bases, there was a span of 16 bases. The CDR3 sequence is 17 residues long. CDR3 coding DNA: TGTGCCAGCAGCTGGGATGGTTTGATGCTCTCTGGAAACACCATATATTTT. Encoded protein: CASSWDGLMLSGNTIYF.

This clone was observed a few times. The V and J genes are TRBV25-1 and TRBJ2-6; tentatively, D is TRBD1 (5 bases). This CDR3 is built from 17 residues. The V end was cut by 4 bases, the J end by 0 bases, with 13 bases between. Germline V gene sequence: CDR1 MGHDK, CDR2 SYGVNS. CDR3 DNA sequence: TGTGCCAGCAGTGTAGACAGTGCTAGCTCTGGGGCCAACGTCCTGACTTTC. It specifies CASSVDSASSGANVLTF.

This clone has a single count. The chain carries TRBV11-2 and TRBJ2-7; tentative D call: TRBD2 (7 bases). V was pared by 1 base and J by 5 bases, with 18 bases between. CDR3 length: 16 amino acids. Germline V gene data show CDR1 as SGHAT and CDR2 as FQNNGV. The CDR3 loop is CASSLALDRGADEQYF. The CDR3 bases are TGTGCCAGCAGCTTAGCTCTAGACCGGGGGGCGGACGAGCAGTACTTC. Supplemented by reference TRBV11-2 and TRBJ2-7, the full variable domain reads EAGVAQSPRYKIIEKRQSVAFWCNPISGHATLYWYQQILGQGPKLLIQFQNNGVVDDSQLPKDRFSAERLKGVDSTLKIQPAKLEDSAVYLCASSLALDRGADEQYFGPGTRLTVT.

The chain uses TRBV10-3 and TRBJ1-5; D remains unclear. Looked up from germline, CDR1 is ENHRY and CDR2 is SYGVKD. The ends were cut back, 8 bases at V and 3 bases at J, with 14 bases in the middle. This CDR3 is 14 amino acids long. The CDR3 reads CAISKRYHNQPQHF. DNA of the CDR3: TGTGCCATCTCCAAAAGATATCACAATCAGCCCCAGCATTTT.

Regarding this clone: This likely reflects a read error, since a far larger clone is one base away. Other DNA sequences in this sample translate to the same CDR3. J is TRBJ2-7 and V is TRBV4-1, with 7 bases that match TRBD2. There are 16 residues in the CDR3. Germline values: CDR1 MGHRA, CDR2 YSYEKL. The V gene end was trimmed by 5 bases and the J gene end by 6 bases; junction bases not matched to a gene: 16. As DNA, the CDR3 is TGCGCCAGCAGCTTACTTGCGGGAGTAGGGGTGGGCGAGCAGTACTTC. It is translated as CASSLLAGVGVGEQYF.

This clone has just a few counts. The gene calls are TRBV7-3 and TRBJ2-3, with D unclear. CDR1 is SGHTA and CDR2 is FQGTGA in the germline V gene. Trimming stripped 8 bases from V and 2 bases from J, with 14 bases between. The CDR3 runs 14 residues. CDR3 nucleotides: TGTGCCAGCTCCCCGGGCACCCACACAGATACGCAGTATTTT. This gives the protein CASSPGTHTDTQYF.

This clone was counted between two and nine times. Other DNA sequences of this sample code for an identical CDR3. The chain carries TRBV7-9 and TRBJ2-7; D is uncertain. This CDR3 spans 12 amino acids. Trimming removed 2 bases at V and 4 bases at J, with 6 bases between. Germline lookup yields CDR1 SEHNR and CDR2 FQNEAQ (reference sequence). DNA of the CDR3: TGTGCCAGCAGCTTACGTTCTTACGAGCAGTACTTC. Amino acid sequence: CASSLRSYEQYF. Full variable domain (rest looked up from reference TRBV7-9 and TRBJ2-7): DTGVSQNPRHKITKRGQNVTFRCDPISEHNRLYWYRQTLGQGPEFLTYFQNEAQLEKSRLLSDRFSAERPKGSFSTLEIQRTEQGDSAMYLCASSLRSYEQYFGPGTRLTVT.

This clone was seen a handful of times. This sequence joins TRBV4-1 and TRBJ2-6; D gene uncertain. The CDR3 totals 15 residues. CDR1 and CDR2 from the germline V gene are MGHRA and YSYEKL. V was pared by 5 bases and J by 2 bases, with 10 bases between. The CDR3 sequence is CASSDAETGANVLTF. Written as DNA, the CDR3 is TGCGCCAGCAGCGACGCAGAAACTGGGGCCAACGTCCTGACTTTC.

This clone has more than one count but fewer than ten. The chain joins TRBV15 to TRBJ1-2; D ambiguous. The CDR3 is made up of 14 amino acids. Per germline, CDR1 LNHNV and CDR2 YYDKDF (reference sequence). Deletions cut 0 bases from V and 6 bases from J, with 11 bases between. The CDR3 protein is CATSRDLGPDGYTF. The CDR3 nucleotides read TGTGCCACCAGCAGAGATCTGGGTCCGGATGGCTACACCTTC.

V usage is TRBV4-1 and J usage is TRBJ1-1, with 7 bases that match TRBD1. The trim removed 4 bases at V and 3 bases at J, leaving 11 bases unmatched. The germline V gene encodes CDR1 MGHRA and CDR2 YSYEKL. This CDR3 has 16 residues. CDR3 sequence reads: CASSPPNLQGHTEAFF. In DNA form, the CDR3 reads TGCGCCAGCAGCCCGCCCAACCTACAGGGGCACACTGAAGCTTTCTTT.

This clone was counted a single time. The gene calls are TRBV5-1 and TRBJ1-4; tentatively, D is TRBD1 (5 bases). The CDR3 contains 15 residues. V lost 7 bases, J lost 8 bases, and 21 bases lay in between. CDR1 and CDR2 from the germline V gene are SGHRS and YFSETQ. CDR3: CASGNSGTEGEKLFF. DNA of the CDR3: TGCGCCAGCGGAAATTCGGGGACCGAGGGGGAAAAACTGTTTTTT.

Many counts were recorded for this clone. The chain carries TRBV28 and TRBJ2-6, with D possibly matching TRBD1 (5 bases). CDR3 size: 16 residues. V lost 10 bases and J 0 bases, leaving 16 bases between the germline ends. In germline, CDR1 is MDHEN, CDR2 SYDVKM. The CDR3 DNA follows: TGTGCCACCGTGGAAGGGGAAGCCTCTGGGGCCAACGTCCTGACTTTC. It yields the protein CATVEGEASGANVLTF.

The chain links TRBV5-1 to TRBJ1-1; D possibly corresponds to TRBD1 (6 bases). The CDR3 covers 14 residues. Germline assignment: CDR1 SGHRS and CDR2 YFSETQ. V dropped 4 bases and J dropped 2 bases, with 12 bases sitting between them. The CDR3 nucleotides are TGCGCCAGCAGCCTGATGGACAGCAACACTGAAGCTTTCTTT. This codes for CASSLMDSNTEAFF.

This chain connects TRBV4-1 to TRBJ2-3; the D gene is possibly TRBD2 (6 bases). Trimming took off 4 bases at V and 5 bases at J, with 19 bases between the two ends. This CDR3 spans 16 amino acids. Germline CDR1 reads MGHRA; CDR2 reads YSYEKL. CDR3 residues: CASSLSELAWGDTQYF. The CDR3 bases are TGCGCCAGCAGCCTCTCTGAGCTAGCGTGGGGAGATACGCAGTATTTT.

This clone showed up many times. The V call is TRBV5-1, the J call TRBJ2-7; 9 bases are shared with TRBD1. CDR3 size: 15 residues. V shed 4 bases and J 4 bases; nucleotides not matched to a gene: 9. Germline CDR1 and CDR2: SGHRS and YFSETQ. The CDR3 sequence: CASSPGVDRGYEQYF. CDR3 DNA sequence: TGCGCCAGCAGCCCGGGGGTGGACAGGGGTTACGAGCAGTACTTC.

Turning to this clone: This may be a read error: a much more frequent sequence differs by one nucleotide. The chain employs TRBV4-2 and TRBJ2-7, with D hard to call. The CDR3 runs to 13 residues. V was pared by 0 bases and J by 5 bases, with 8 bases between. Germline values: CDR1 LGHNA, CDR2 YNFKEQ. The CDR3 region is CASSQDPGHEQYF. The CDR3 DNA sequence: TGTGCCAGCAGCCAAGATCCGGGCCACGAGCAGTACTTC.

The CDR3 DNA reads TGTGCCAGCAGTTTTTTCCCGGGAAACATCTACGAGCAGTACTTC. It yields the protein CASSFFPGNIYEQYF. The chain employs TRBV27 and TRBJ2-7, with D maybe TRBD2 (5 bases). The CDR3 is 15 residues long. Trimming removed 3 bases at V and 3 bases at J, with 15 bases between. Germline V gene data show CDR1 as MNHEY and CDR2 as SMNVEV (reference sequence).

The rearrangement links TRBV29-1 to TRBJ1-2; possibly TRBD1 for D (5 bases). Per the germline V gene, CDR1 is SQVTM and CDR2 is ANQGSEA. V dropped 3 bases and J dropped 4 bases, with 15 bases sitting between them. The CDR3 is made up of 14 amino acids. This CDR3 is CSVDFLRGFYGYTF. The CDR3 nucleotides read TGCAGCGTTGATTTTTTGAGGGGCTTCTATGGCTACACCTTC.

The chain combines TRBV6-1 with TRBJ2-7, with D tentatively TRBD1 or TRBD2 (7 bases each). The CDR3 spans 15 residues. Germline assignment: CDR1 MNHNS and CDR2 SASEGT. With 4 bases removed from V and 0 bases from J, the gap between germline ends came to 13 bases. CDR3 coding DNA: TGTGCCAGCAGTGCAGGGGAGGGGGCCTCCTACGAGCAGTACTTC. Translated, it gives CASSAGEGASYEQYF.

The rearrangement links TRBV7-2 to TRBJ2-7; TRBD2 is a possible D gene (6 bases). Germline V gene data show CDR1 as SGHTA and CDR2 as FQGNSA. The CDR3 is 15 amino acids. With 0 bases removed from V and 6 bases from J, the gap between germline ends came to 15 bases. CDR3 sequence reads: CASSLAWREGGEQYF. In DNA form, the CDR3 reads TGTGCCAGCAGCTTAGCGTGGAGGGAAGGAGGCGAGCAGTACTTC.

This clone was counted a few times. V gene TRBV6-4 combines with J gene TRBJ2-2, with a possible D match to TRBD2 (5 bases). The CDR3 has 15 amino acids. Trimming shortened V by 3 bases and J by 1 base, and 9 bases separated the two germline ends. Germline CDR1 reads MRHNA; CDR2 reads SNTAGT. CDR3 in amino acids: CASSEGDGNTGELFF. CDR3 DNA: TGTGCCAGCAGTGAGGGAGACGGGAACACCGGGGAGCTGTTTTTT.

CDR3 sequence (DNA): TGTGCCAGCAGCTTCTGGATCTACGAGCAGTACTTC. Its protein product is CASSFWIYEQYF. This sequence joins TRBV7-9 and TRBJ2-7; the D is unclear. Germline V gene data show CDR1 as SEHNR and CDR2 as FQNEAQ (reference sequence). The CDR3 is made up of 12 amino acids. Trimming shortened V by 3 bases and J by 3 bases, and 6 bases separated the two germline ends.

The chain has TRBV28 and TRBJ1-1; TRBD1 is a possible D gene (6 bases). The V and J ends lost 5 bases and 5 bases respectively, with 15 bases between them. CDR1 is MDHEN and CDR2 is SYDVKM in the germline V gene. The CDR3 is 14 residues long. The CDR3 sequence: CASSRRGAATEAFF. In DNA form, the CDR3 reads TGTGCCAGCAGTCGACGGGGGGCGGCGACTGAAGCTTTCTTT.